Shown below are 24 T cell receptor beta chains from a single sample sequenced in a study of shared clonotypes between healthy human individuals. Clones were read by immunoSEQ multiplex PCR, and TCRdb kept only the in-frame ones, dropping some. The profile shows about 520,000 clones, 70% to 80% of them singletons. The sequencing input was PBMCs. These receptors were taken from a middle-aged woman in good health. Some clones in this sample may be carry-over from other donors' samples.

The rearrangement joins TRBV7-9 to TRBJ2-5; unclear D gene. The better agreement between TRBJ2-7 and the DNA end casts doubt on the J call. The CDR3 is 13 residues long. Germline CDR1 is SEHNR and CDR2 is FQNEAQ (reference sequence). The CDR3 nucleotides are TGTGCCAGCAGCTTAGCGGGCCTCTACGAGCAGTACTTC. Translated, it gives CASSLAGLYEQYF.

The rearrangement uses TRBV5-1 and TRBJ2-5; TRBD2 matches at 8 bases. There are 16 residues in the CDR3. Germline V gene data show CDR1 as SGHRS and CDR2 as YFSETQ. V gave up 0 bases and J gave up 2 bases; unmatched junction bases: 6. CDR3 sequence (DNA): TGCGCCAGCAGCTTGGGTCCGGGAGGGAAACAAGAGACCCAGTACTTC. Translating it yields CASSLGPGGKQETQYF.

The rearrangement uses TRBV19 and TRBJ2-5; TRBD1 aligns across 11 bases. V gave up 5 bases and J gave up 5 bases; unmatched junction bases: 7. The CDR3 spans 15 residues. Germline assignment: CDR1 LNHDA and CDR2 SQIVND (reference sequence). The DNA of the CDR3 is TGTGCCAGTAGTCCGAGGACAGGGGGCCTGGAGACCCAGTACTTC. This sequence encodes CASSPRTGGLETQYF.

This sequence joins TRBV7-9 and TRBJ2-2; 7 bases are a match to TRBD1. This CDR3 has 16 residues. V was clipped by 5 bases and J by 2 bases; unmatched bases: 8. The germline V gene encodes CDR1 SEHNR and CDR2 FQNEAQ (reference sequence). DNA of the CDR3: TGTGCCAGCAGCATTGACAGGGCTAGTAACACCGGGGAGCTGTTTTTT. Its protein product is CASSIDRASNTGELFF. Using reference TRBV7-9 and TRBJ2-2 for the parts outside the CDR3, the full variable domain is DTGVSQNPRHKITKRGQNVTFRCDPISEHNRLYWYRQTLGQGPEFLTYFQNEAQLEKSRLLSDRFSAERPKGSFSTLEIQRTEQGDSAMYLCASSIDRASNTGELFFGEGSRLTVL.

This CDR3 reads CAWSVRSDEQYF. CDR3 nucleotide sequence: TGTGCCTGGAGTGTACGTAGTGACGAGCAGTACTTC. The chain uses TRBV30 and TRBJ2-5; no definite D call. The J call is doubtful: the DNA matches TRBJ2-7 better. The CDR3 has 12 residues. Germline assignment: CDR1 GTSNPN and CDR2 SVGIG (reference sequence).

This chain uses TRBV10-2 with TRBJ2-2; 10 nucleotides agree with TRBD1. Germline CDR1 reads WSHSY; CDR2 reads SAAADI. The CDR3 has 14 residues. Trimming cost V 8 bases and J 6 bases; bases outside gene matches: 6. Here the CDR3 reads CASWGQGYSGELFF. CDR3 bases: TGCGCCAGCTGGGGACAGGGGTACTCCGGGGAGCTGTTTTTT.

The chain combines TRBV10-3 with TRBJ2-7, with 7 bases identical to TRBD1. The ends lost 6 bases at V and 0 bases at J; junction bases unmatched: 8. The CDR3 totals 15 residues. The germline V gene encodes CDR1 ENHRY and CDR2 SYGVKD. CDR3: CAIRTGILSSYEQYF. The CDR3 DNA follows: TGTGCCATCAGGACAGGGATCCTGAGCTCCTACGAGCAGTACTTC.

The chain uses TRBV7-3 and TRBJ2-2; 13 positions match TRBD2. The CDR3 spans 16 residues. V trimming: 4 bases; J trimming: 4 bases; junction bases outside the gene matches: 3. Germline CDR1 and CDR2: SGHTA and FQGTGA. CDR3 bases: TGTGCCAGCAGCTCGGGACTAGCGGGAAGCACCGGGGAGCTGTTTTTT. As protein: CASSSGLAGSTGELFF.

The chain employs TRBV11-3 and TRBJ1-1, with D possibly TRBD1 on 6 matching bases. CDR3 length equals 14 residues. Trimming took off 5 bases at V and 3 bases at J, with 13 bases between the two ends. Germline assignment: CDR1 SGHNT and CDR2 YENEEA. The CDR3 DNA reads TGTGCCAGCAGCATGGGGGGCACGGACACTGAAGCTTTCTTT. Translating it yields CASSMGGTDTEAFF.

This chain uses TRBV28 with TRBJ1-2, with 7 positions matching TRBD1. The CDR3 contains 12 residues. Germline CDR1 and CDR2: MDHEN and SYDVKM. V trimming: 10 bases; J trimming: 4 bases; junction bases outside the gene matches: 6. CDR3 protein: CATPDRTYGYTF. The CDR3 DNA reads TGTGCCACACCGGACAGGACCTATGGCTACACCTTC.

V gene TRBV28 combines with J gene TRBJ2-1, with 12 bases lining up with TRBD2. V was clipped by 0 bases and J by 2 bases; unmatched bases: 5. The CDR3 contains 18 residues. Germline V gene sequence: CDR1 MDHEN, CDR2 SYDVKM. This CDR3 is CASSLWASGRGTYNEQFF. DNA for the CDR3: TGTGCCAGCAGTTTATGGGCTAGCGGGAGGGGGACCTACAATGAGCAGTTCTTC.

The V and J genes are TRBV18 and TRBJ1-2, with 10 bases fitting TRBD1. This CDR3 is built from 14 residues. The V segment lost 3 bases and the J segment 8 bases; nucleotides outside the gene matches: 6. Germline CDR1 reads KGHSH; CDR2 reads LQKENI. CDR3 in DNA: TGTGCCAGCTCACCTCGACAGGGGGCGTTCGGCTACACCTTC. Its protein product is CASSPRQGAFGYTF.

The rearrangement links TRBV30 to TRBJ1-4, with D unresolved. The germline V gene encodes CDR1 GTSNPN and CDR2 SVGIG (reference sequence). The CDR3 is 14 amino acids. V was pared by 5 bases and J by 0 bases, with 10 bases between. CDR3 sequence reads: CAWSGGPTNEKLFF. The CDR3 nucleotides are TGTGCCTGGTCGGGCGGCCCAACTAATGAAAAACTGTTTTTT.

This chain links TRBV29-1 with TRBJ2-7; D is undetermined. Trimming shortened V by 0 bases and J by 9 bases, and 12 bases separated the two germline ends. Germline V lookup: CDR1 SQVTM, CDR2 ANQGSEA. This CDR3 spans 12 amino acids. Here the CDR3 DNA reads TGCAGCGTTGAAGATGCGGCGGTCGCGCAGTACTTC. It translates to CSVEDAAVAQYF.

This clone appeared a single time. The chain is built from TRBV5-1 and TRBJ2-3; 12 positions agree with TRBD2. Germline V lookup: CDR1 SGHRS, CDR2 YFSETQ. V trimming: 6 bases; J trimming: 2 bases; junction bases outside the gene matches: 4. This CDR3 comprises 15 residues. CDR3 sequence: CASKRTSGATDTQYF. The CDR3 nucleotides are TGCGCCAGCAAGAGGACTAGCGGGGCCACAGATACGCAGTATTTT.

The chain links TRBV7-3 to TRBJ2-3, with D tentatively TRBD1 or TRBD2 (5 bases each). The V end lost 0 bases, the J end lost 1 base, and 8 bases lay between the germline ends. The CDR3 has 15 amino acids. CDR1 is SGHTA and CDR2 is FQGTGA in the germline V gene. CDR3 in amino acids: CASSLTRDGTDTQYF. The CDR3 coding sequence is TGTGCCAGCAGCTTAACACGGGACGGCACAGATACGCAGTATTTT.

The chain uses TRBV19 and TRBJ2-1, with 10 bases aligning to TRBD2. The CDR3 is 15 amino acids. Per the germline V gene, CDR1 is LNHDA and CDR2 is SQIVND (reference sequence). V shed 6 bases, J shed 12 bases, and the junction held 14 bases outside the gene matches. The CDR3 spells CASSRTSGLSDGQFF. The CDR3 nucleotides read TGTGCCAGTAGCAGGACTAGCGGACTTTCCGATGGGCAGTTCTTC.

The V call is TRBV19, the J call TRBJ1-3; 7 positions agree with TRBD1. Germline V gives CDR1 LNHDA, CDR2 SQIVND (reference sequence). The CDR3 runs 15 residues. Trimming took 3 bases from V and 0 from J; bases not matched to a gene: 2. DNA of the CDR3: TGTGCCAGTAGTATGAGGACAGGCTCTGGAAACACCATATATTTT. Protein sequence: CASSMRTGSGNTIYF.

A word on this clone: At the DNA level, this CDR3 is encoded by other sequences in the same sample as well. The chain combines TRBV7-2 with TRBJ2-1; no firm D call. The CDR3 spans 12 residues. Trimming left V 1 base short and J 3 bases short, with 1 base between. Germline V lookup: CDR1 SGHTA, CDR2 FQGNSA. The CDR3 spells CASSLGYNEQFF. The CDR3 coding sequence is TGTGCCAGCAGCTTAGGCTACAATGAGCAGTTCTTC.

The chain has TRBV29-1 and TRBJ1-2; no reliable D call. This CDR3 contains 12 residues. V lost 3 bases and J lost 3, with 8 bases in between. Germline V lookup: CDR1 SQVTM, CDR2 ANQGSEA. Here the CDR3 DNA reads TGCAGCGTTGATTGGCAGTACTATGGCTACACCTTC. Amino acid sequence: CSVDWQYYGYTF.

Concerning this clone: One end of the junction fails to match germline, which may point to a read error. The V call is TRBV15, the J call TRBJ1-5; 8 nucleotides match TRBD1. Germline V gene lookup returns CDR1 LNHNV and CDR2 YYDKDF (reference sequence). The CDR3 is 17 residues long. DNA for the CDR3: TGTGCCACTAGCAGAGATAGGGTGACAGGGGCGAATCAGCCCCAGCATTTT. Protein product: CATSRDRVTGANQPQHF.

The DNA of the CDR3 is TGTGCCAGCAGCTCCCACGGGGAGGGACAGGAGTGGGACGAGCAGTACTTC. Translation gives CASSSHGEGQEWDEQYF. The chain has TRBV9 and TRBJ2-7; TRBD1 is a possible D gene (8 bases). The CDR3 is 17 residues long. Germline lookup yields CDR1 SGDLS and CDR2 YYNGEE. Trimming pared 4 bases from V and 5 bases from J, leaving 25 bases between.

CDR3 residues: CASRSNRGRLRTYEQYF. The CDR3 coding sequence is TGTGCCAGCAGATCAAACAGGGGGCGCCTTCGGACCTACGAGCAGTACTTC. This sequence joins TRBV27 and TRBJ2-7, with 9 bases identical to TRBD1. The CDR3 length is 17 residues. V lost 6 bases and J lost 2; bases outside the gene matches: 14. The germline gives CDR1 MNHEY, CDR2 SMNVEV (reference sequence).

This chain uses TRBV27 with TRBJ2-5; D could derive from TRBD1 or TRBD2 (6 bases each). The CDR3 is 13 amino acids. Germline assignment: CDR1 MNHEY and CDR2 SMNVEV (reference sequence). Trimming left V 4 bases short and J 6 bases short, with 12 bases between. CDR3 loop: CASSSWGAQTQYF. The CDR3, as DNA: TGTGCCAGCAGTTCATGGGGGGCACAGACCCAGTACTTC.